This T cell receptor (beta chain) appears in the sequencing data of a study of blood T cells in healthy people across ages. A sample-barcoded 5' primer and a J-beta primer mix were used in a second PCR of roughly 6 to 11 cycles. TCRdb redid the calling of the 5' RACE reads with MiXCR, one entry per CDR3 protein. The repertoire holds 800,000 to 950,000 distinct CDR3 sequences, with under 40% as singletons. V lost 3 bases, J lost 4 bases, and 11 bases lay in between. The CDR3 consists of 13 residues. From germline, CDR1 is SGDLS and CDR2 YYNGEE. This clonotype was counted only a few times. Its antigen is not identified. Whole-study findings and limits: Nothing was known about donor CMV status, and this possibly confounded expanded clonotype changes.

The genes are TRBV9 and TRBJ2-7; a possible D gene is TRBD1 (5 bases). The source is a man aged 18 to 35 in good health. Material for sequencing was blood. The CDR3 DNA is TGTGCCAGCAGCGACATGGACACGTACGAGCAGTACTTC. Translating gives CASSDMDTYEQYF.